The next 27 T cell receptor beta chains were all read from a single sample in a study of cytomegalovirus exposure and HLA in healthy donors. Profiled with immunoSEQ multiplex PCR; TCRdb holds only in-frame clones, not every one. The top ten hold around 0.84% of the sample, which has fewer than 400,000 clones, roughly 88% seen once. The sample comprised PBMCs. The source of these receptors is a woman between 18 and 29 years old in good health and CMV-seronegative.

This clone was counted only a few times. The chain uses TRBV6-5 and TRBJ1-1; D gene ambiguous. The length of the CDR3 is 15 residues. CDR1 and CDR2 from the germline V gene are MNHEY and SVGAGI. V lost 5 bases and J 5 bases, leaving 18 bases between the germline ends. DNA for the CDR3: TGTGCCAGCAGTCACCCGAACCCGGGGAGAACTGAAGCTTTCTTT. Its protein is CASSHPNPGRTEAFF.

This clone was observed a handful of times. The gene calls are TRBV6-5 and TRBJ2-7; the match to TRBD1 covers 8 bases. With V trimmed by 6 bases and J by 2 bases, 6 bases remained unmatched. Per the germline V gene, CDR1 is MNHEY and CDR2 is SVGAGI. CDR3 length: 14 amino acids. The chain's CDR3 is CASSPQGATYEQYF. CDR3 nucleotides: TGTGCCAGCAGCCCCCAGGGGGCCACCTACGAGCAGTACTTC.

The chain couples TRBV7-2 to TRBJ2-3, with 13 nucleotides matching TRBD2. Unmatched junction bases numbered 6, after V lost 5 bases and J lost 4 bases. The CDR3 sequence is 16 residues long. CDR1 and CDR2 from the germline V gene are SGHTA and FQGNSA. The CDR3 reads CASSRTSGSKADTQYF. As DNA, the CDR3 is TGTGCCAGCAGCCGGACTAGCGGGAGTAAGGCAGATACGCAGTATTTT.

The V gene is TRBV5-6, the J gene TRBJ2-7; TRBD1 matches at 7 bases. The CDR3 sequence is 16 residues long. J was trimmed by 3 bases and V by 0 bases; bases with no gene match: 9. Germline CDR1 is SGHDT and CDR2 is YYEEEE. The CDR3 nucleotides read TGTGCCAGCAGCTTGGTCTCGTGGCAGGGGGACTACGAGCAGTACTTC. Translated: CASSLVSWQGDYEQYF.

This clone has only one observation. The chain employs TRBV5-1 and TRBJ2-7; a weak D match, TRBD1 (5 bases). V was trimmed by 8 bases and J by 3 bases, leaving 18 bases between them. CDR3 length: 14 amino acids. Germline V gene data show CDR1 as SGHRS and CDR2 as YFSETQ. CDR3 amino acids: CARGRAGSLYEQYF. CDR3 coding DNA: TGCGCCAGGGGCAGGGCAGGGTCTCTCTACGAGCAGTACTTC.

This clone was counted only a few times. This chain uses TRBV10-3 with TRBJ1-2, with 9 positions matching TRBD1. Germline CDR1 is ENHRY and CDR2 is SYGVKD. After removal of 7 bases from V and 4 bases from J, the junction contained 7 bases not matched to a gene. CDR3 length: 14 amino acids. The CDR3 DNA reads TGTGCCATCAATCCGGGACAGGGATCCTATGGCTACACCTTC. Translation gives CAINPGQGSYGYTF.

J is TRBJ2-7 and V is TRBV23-1; weak D call: TRBD2 (6 bases). TRBV23-1 is filed as an ORF, its function uncertain. The CDR3 has 17 amino acids. Trimming pared 2 bases from V and 1 base from J, leaving 18 bases between. The CDR3 coding sequence is TGCGCCAGCAGTCAAAAAATCGGGGACTCACATTCCTACGAGCAGTACTTC. The encoded protein is CASSQKIGDSHSYEQYF.

The rearrangement links TRBV6-1 to TRBJ2-7; TRBD1 matches at 8 bases. Germline V gene data show CDR1 as MNHNS and CDR2 as SASEGT. The CDR3 loop spans 15 amino acids. V was clipped by 1 base and J by 0 bases; unmatched bases: 2. CDR3 nucleotide sequence: TGTGCCAGCAGTGAAGGGACAGGGTTCTCCTACGAGCAGTACTTC. This gives the protein CASSEGTGFSYEQYF.

The chain recombines TRBV6-5 with TRBJ1-4; possible D gene TRBD1, 5 bases. V lost 2 bases and J lost 5, with 9 bases in between. The germline V gene encodes CDR1 MNHEY and CDR2 SVGAGI. This CDR3 is 14 amino acids long. The CDR3 reads CASSYGGRNEKLFF. The CDR3 DNA sequence: TGTGCCAGCAGTTACGGGGGGAGGAATGAAAAACTGTTTTTT.

The chain combines TRBV2 with TRBJ2-3; D remains ambiguous. Germline-derived CDR1 and CDR2 are SNHLY and FYNNEI. This CDR3 comprises 13 residues. V gave up 6 bases and J gave up 4 bases, with 11 bases separating them. The DNA of the CDR3 is TGTGCCAGCAGGGCCGGTGAGGCAGATACGCAGTATTTT. The encoded protein is CASRAGEADTQYF.

Concerning this clone: Other DNA sequences within the sample encode an identical CDR3. The chain joins TRBV15 to TRBJ2-7; 7 bases are a match to TRBD1. The CDR3 extends over 14 amino acids. Germline V CDR1 and CDR2: LNHNV, YYDKDF (reference sequence). V lost 1 base, J lost 4 bases, and 4 bases stayed unmatched. Written as DNA, the CDR3 is TGTGCCACCAGCAGAGGACAGGGAAGTTACGAGCAGTACTTC. Residues: CATSRGQGSYEQYF.

The chain combines TRBV5-1 with TRBJ1-5, with 10 positions matching TRBD1. CDR1 SGHRS and CDR2 YFSETQ come from the germline V gene. The CDR3 spans 22 residues. After removal of 1 base from V and 0 bases from J, the junction contained 19 bases not matched to a gene. CDR3 sequence: CASSLRIWGRDRGPYSNQPQHF. The DNA for the CDR3 is TGCGCCAGCAGCTTGAGGATCTGGGGTCGGGACAGGGGTCCCTATAGCAATCAGCCCCAGCATTTT.

This clone was recorded only once. The chain carries TRBV11-2 and TRBJ2-1; unclear D gene. The V gene lost 5 bases and the J gene lost 7 bases, with 18 bases spanning the gap. The CDR3 runs to 15 residues. Germline values: CDR1 SGHAT, CDR2 FQNNGV. This CDR3 is CASSPKSSWANEQFF. DNA of the CDR3: TGTGCCAGCAGCCCTAAGTCCAGTTGGGCTAATGAGCAGTTCTTC.

This clone was seen just once. The V gene is TRBV29-1, the J gene TRBJ2-2; TRBD2 is a possible D gene (6 bases). This CDR3 has 12 amino acids. Trimming shortened V by 8 bases and J by 4 bases, and 11 bases separated the two germline ends. CDR1 is SQVTM, CDR2 ANQGSEA, per germline. The CDR3 loop is CSSSVATGELFF. The DNA for the CDR3 is TGCAGCTCTAGCGTAGCCACCGGGGAGCTGTTTTTT.

The chain uses TRBV28 and TRBJ1-5; the D is unclear. The CDR3 runs to 15 residues. Germline V gene data show CDR1 as MDHEN and CDR2 as SYDVKM. Trimming shortened V by 2 bases and J by 6 bases, and 14 bases separated the two germline ends. Here the CDR3 DNA reads TGTGCCAGCAGTTTAGCGGCTAGGGAGGGTCAGCCCCAGCATTTT. Translated, it gives CASSLAAREGQPQHF.

The rearrangement uses TRBV28 and TRBJ2-1, with D unclear. CDR1 is MDHEN and CDR2 is SYDVKM in the germline V gene. Trimming took off 6 bases at V and 9 bases at J, with 21 bases between the two ends. The CDR3 consists of 15 residues. The CDR3 DNA reads TGTGCCAGCAGCCGCACTAAGGCGAAGGTGATTGAGCAGTTCTTC. Amino acids: CASSRTKAKVIEQFF.

The V gene is TRBV10-2, the J gene TRBJ2-1; 7 nucleotides match TRBD2. Germline CDR1 WSHSY, CDR2 SAAADI. Germline trimming cut 4 bases from V and 6 bases from J; bases unmatched to any gene: 6. This CDR3 has 14 amino acids. CDR3 region: CASSGTSGTNEQFF. The CDR3 coding sequence is TGCGCCAGCAGTGGCACCAGCGGGACCAATGAGCAGTTCTTC.

This CDR3 is CASSFGAAQYF. Written as DNA, the CDR3 is TGTGCCAGCAGTTTTGGGGCGGCCCAGTACTTC. The gene calls are TRBV28 and TRBJ2-5; a possible D gene is TRBD1 (5 bases). The CDR3 length is 11 residues. The germline CDR1 and CDR2 sequences are MDHEN and SYDVKM. V was trimmed by 3 bases and J by 9 bases, leaving 8 bases between them.

This chain joins TRBV14 and TRBJ2-2, with a weak D call TRBD1 (6 bases). The V end lost 6 bases, the J end lost 7 bases, and 15 bases lay between the germline ends. The CDR3 runs 14 residues. Per germline, CDR1 SGHDN and CDR2 FVKESK. This chain's CDR3 is CASRATRGNGELFF. The CDR3 bases are TGTGCCAGCAGGGCGACAAGGGGGAACGGGGAGCTGTTTTTT.

CDR3 sequence (DNA): TGTGCCACCAGATCCGGCGGGGCAACGGACCAGCCCCAGCATTTT. Its translation is CATRSGGATDQPQHF. The chain carries TRBV15 and TRBJ1-5; tentatively, D is TRBD1 (5 bases). This CDR3 comprises 15 residues. Trimming left V 6 bases short and J 7 bases short, with 19 bases between. Looked up from germline, CDR1 is LNHNV and CDR2 is YYDKDF (reference sequence).

The CDR3, as DNA: TGTGCCAGCAGCGTAGGGACCAACGGGGGGGTCTATGGCTACACCTTC. Residues: CASSVGTNGGVYGYTF. V and J are TRBV9 and TRBJ1-2; tentative D call: TRBD1 (5 bases). The ends were cut back, 0 bases at V and 4 bases at J, with 16 bases in the middle. The CDR3 runs to 16 residues. Germline CDR1 reads SGDLS; CDR2 reads YYNGEE.

The chain has TRBV6-1 and TRBJ2-3, with a tentative D call TRBD2 (5 bases). The germline V gene encodes CDR1 MNHNS and CDR2 SASEGT. The CDR3 has 16 residues. The V and J ends lost 3 bases and 0 bases respectively, with 13 bases between them. This CDR3 reads CASSDVIIASTDTQYF. CDR3 bases: TGTGCCAGCAGTGACGTTATAATAGCGAGCACAGATACGCAGTATTTT.

This clone was counted once. This chain uses TRBV7-3 with TRBJ2-1; D perhaps matches TRBD2 (6 bases). Trimming removed 6 bases at V and 12 bases at J, with 18 bases between. The CDR3 contains 13 residues. Germline V CDR1 and CDR2: SGHTA, FQGTGA. This CDR3 reads CASRPRGRNRQFF. In DNA, the CDR3 is TGTGCCAGCAGACCCCGGGGGAGGAATCGGCAGTTCTTC. The variable domain in full, completed from reference TRBV7-3 and TRBJ2-1, reads GAGVSQTPSNKVTEKGKYVELRCDPISGHTALYWYRQSLGQGPEFLIYFQGTGAADDSGLPNDRFFAVRPEGSVSTLKIQRTERGDSAVYLCASRPRGRNRQFFGPGTRLTVL.

The chain couples TRBV9 to TRBJ2-7; the D gene is possibly TRBD2 (5 bases). The ends were cut back, 4 bases at V and 2 bases at J, with 13 bases in the middle. Germline V gene lookup returns CDR1 SGDLS and CDR2 YYNGEE. This CDR3 comprises 14 residues. This chain's CDR3 is CASSTGLVPYEQYF. In nucleotides, the CDR3 is TGTGCCAGCAGCACCGGACTCGTCCCCTACGAGCAGTACTTC.

The chain has TRBV19 and TRBJ1-1; D not resolved. The CDR3 runs 11 residues. Germline V gene sequence: CDR1 LNHDA, CDR2 SQIVND (reference sequence). CDR3 nucleotides: TGTGCGACCCGTGGAGTCACTGAAGCTTTCTTT. Protein sequence: CATRGVTEAFF. Together with reference TRBV19 and TRBJ1-1, the CDR3 gives the full variable domain: DGGITQSPKYLFRKEGQNVTLSCEQNLNHDAMYWYRQDPGQGLRLIYYSQIVNDFQKGDIAEGYSVSREKKESFPLTVTSAQKNPTAFYLCATRGVTEAFFGQGTRLTVV.

The chain carries TRBV2 and TRBJ2-7; D may be TRBD1 (5 bases). V was shortened by 3 bases and J by 4 bases, with 16 bases between the two germline ends. The CDR3 is made up of 15 amino acids. The germline gives CDR1 SNHLY, CDR2 FYNNEI. The DNA for the CDR3 is TGTGCCAGCAGTGACGTCGCAGGGTATAGTTACGAGCAGTACTTC. Its protein product is CASSDVAGYSYEQYF.

This sequence joins TRBV9 and TRBJ2-7; 10 nucleotides align to TRBD2. Germline-derived CDR1 and CDR2 are SGDLS and YYNGEE. This CDR3 comprises 16 residues. Germline trimming cut 3 bases from V and 5 bases from J; bases unmatched to any gene: 11. The CDR3 loop is CASSEGAGGGINEQYF. As DNA, the CDR3 is TGTGCCAGCAGCGAGGGAGCGGGAGGGGGTATAAACGAGCAGTACTTC.